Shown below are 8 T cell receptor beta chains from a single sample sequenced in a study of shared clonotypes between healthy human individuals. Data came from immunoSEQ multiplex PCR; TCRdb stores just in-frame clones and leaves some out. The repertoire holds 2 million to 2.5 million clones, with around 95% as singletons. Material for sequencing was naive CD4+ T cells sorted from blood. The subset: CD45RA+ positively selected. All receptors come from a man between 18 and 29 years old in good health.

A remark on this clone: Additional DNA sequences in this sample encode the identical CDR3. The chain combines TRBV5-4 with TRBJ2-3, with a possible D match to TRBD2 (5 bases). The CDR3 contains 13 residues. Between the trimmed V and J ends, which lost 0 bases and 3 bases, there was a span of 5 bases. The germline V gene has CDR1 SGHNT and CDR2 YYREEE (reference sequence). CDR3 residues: CASSLAGTDTQYF. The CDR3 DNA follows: TGTGCCAGCAGCTTGGCGGGGACAGATACGCAGTATTTT.

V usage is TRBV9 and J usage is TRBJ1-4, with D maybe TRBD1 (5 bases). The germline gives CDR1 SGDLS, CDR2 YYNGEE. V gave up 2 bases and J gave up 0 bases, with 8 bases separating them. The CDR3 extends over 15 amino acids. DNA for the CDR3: TGTGCCAGCAGCGTCGGACACGCAACTAATGAAAAACTGTTTTTT. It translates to CASSVGHATNEKLFF.

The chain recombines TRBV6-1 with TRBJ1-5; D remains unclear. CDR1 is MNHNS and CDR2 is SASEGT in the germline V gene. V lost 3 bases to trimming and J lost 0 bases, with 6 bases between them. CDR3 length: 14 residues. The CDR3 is CASSDFPSNQPQHF. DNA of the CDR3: TGTGCCAGCAGTGACTTTCCTAGCAATCAGCCCCAGCATTTT.

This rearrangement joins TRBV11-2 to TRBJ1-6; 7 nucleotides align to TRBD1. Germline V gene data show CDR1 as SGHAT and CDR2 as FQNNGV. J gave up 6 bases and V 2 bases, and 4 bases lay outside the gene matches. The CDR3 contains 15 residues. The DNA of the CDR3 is TGTGCCAGCAGCTTAAGCCAGGGGGTTAATTCACCCCTCCACTTT. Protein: CASSLSQGVNSPLHF.

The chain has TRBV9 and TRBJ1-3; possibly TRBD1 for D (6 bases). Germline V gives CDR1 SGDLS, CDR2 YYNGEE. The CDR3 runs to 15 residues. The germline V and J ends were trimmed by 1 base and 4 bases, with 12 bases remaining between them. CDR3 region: CASSVSGQLGNTIYF. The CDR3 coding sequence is TGTGCCAGCAGCGTATCGGGACAATTAGGAAACACCATATATTTT.

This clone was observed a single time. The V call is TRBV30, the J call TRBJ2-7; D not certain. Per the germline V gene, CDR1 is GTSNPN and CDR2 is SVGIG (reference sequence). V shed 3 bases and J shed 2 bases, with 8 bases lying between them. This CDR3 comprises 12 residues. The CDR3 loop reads CAWRTVPYEQYF. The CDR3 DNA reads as TGTGCCTGGAGGACCGTCCCCTACGAGCAGTACTTC.

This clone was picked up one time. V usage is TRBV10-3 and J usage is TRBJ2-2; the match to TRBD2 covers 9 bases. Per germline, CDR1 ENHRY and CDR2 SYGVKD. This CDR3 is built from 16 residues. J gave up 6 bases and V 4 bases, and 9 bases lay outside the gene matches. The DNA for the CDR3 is TGTGCCATCAGTGCGACTAGCGGTGCCCTCCCCGGGGAGCTGTTTTTT. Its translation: CAISATSGALPGELFF.

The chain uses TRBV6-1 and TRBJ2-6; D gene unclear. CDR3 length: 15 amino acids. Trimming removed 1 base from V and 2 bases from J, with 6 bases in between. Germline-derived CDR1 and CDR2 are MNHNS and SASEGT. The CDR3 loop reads CASSEDLPGANVLTF. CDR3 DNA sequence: TGTGCCAGCAGTGAAGATCTCCCTGGGGCCAACGTCCTGACTTTC.